These 17 T cell receptor beta chains came from one sample sequenced in a study of tumor-infiltrating lymphocytes in primary liver carcinoma. Both RNA and DNA were isolated together from about 21-30 mg of bulk tissue that had not been sorted. Constant-region priming of around 530 ng total RNA yielded TCR beta cDNA. Three-round nested multiplex PCR performed with slightly modified ARM-PCR produced the TCR beta libraries. TRBV1-TRBV30 forward primers paired with a C-beta reverse primer were used in the first two PCR rounds, which ran roughly 10 cycles each. Each CDR3 protein is one row after TCRdb ran MiXCR on the multiplex PCR reads. The sample includes 47,000 or so distinct CDR3 sequences, 70% to 85% of them seen just once. The sample taken for sequencing was liver tumor tissue from sampling region 3. Indicated subset: tumor region T3, left-lateral pole. The origin of the receptors is a man aged 35-49 years with primary liver carcinoma and hepatitis B virus infection.

About this clonotype: Germline is not matched at one junction end, which may reflect a read error. V usage is TRBV11-2 and J usage is TRBJ2-2, with D perhaps given as TRBD1 or TRBD2 (5 bases each). The germline CDR1 and CDR2 sequences are SGHAT and FQNNGV. The CDR3 length is 17 residues. Written as DNA, the CDR3 is TGTGCCAGCTGCTTAGTTCGGACGTACCCAGGGACCGGGGAATTGTTTTTT. Its protein is CASCLVRTYPGTGELFF.

Notes on this clonotype: One junction end does not reproduce the germline sequence, and a read error may be involved. J is TRBJ2-3 and V is TRBV28; D may correspond to TRBD1 or TRBD2 (5 bases each). Germline CDR1 reads MDHEN; CDR2 reads SYDVKM. This CDR3 is built from 16 residues. The DNA for the CDR3 is TGTACCAGCAGTTCCCGAGAGGGTAAACAGGCAGATACGCAGTATTTT. This translates into CTSSSREGKQADTQYF. Variable domain in full (rest from reference TRBV28 and TRBJ2-3): DVKVTQSSRYLVKRTGEKVFLECVQDMDHENMFWYRQDPGLGLRLIYFSYDVKMKEKGDIPEGYSVSREKKERFSLILESASTNQTSMYLCTSSSREGKQADTQYFGPGTRLTVL.

This chain connects TRBV29-1 to TRBJ2-1; TRBD2 matches 8 bases. Germline V gene sequence: CDR1 SQVTM, CDR2 ANQGSEA. The CDR3 covers 14 residues. V lost 8 bases to trimming and J lost 3 bases; unmatched junction nucleotides: 9. CDR3 in amino acids: CSIPTSVNYNEQFF. The CDR3, as DNA: TGCAGCATTCCGACTAGCGTCAACTACAATGAGCAGTTCTTC.

About this clonotype: The junction differs from germline at one of its ends, possibly a read error. J is TRBJ2-3 and V is TRBV28; D may be TRBD1 (6 bases). The CDR3 covers 16 residues. The germline V gene encodes CDR1 MDHEN and CDR2 SYDVKM. The CDR3 loop is CANISPTGLGTGTQYF. In DNA form, the CDR3 reads TGTGCCAACATTTCCCCTACAGGGCTGGGCACAGGTACGCAGTATTTT.

Concerning this clonotype itself: The junction does not match germline at one end; this may be a read error. This chain joins TRBV4-1 and TRBJ2-7; D may be TRBD1 or TRBD2 (7 bases each). The CDR3 totals 15 residues. CDR1 is MGHRA and CDR2 is YSYEKL in the germline V gene. CDR3 DNA sequence: TGTGCCAACAGCCCTCGGGGAGGGGGCTCCTACGAGCAGTATTTC. This gives the protein CANSPRGGGSYEQYF.

V gene TRBV14 combines with J gene TRBJ2-7, with 7 bases lining up with TRBD1. V lost 5 bases to trimming and J lost 2 bases; unmatched junction nucleotides: 12. The CDR3 extends over 16 amino acids. Germline values: CDR1 SGHDN, CDR2 FVKESK. The CDR3 sequence is CASSIRGIGTAYEQYF. CDR3 sequence (DNA): TGTGCCAGCAGCATCAGGGGGATAGGAACTGCCTACGAGCAGTACTTC.

About this clonotype: The junction does not match germline at one end; this may be a read error. The chain couples TRBV11-2 to TRBJ2-6; weak D call: TRBD1 (5 bases). Per the germline V gene, CDR1 is SGHAT and CDR2 is FQNNGV. The CDR3 extends over 18 amino acids. CDR3 DNA: TGTACCAGCAGTTTAGGGCCAGGGCACAGCTCCGGGGCCAACGTCCTGACTTTC. The encoded protein is CTSSLGPGHSSGANVLTF.

On this clonotype itself: Because the CDR3 is missing its conserved closing phenylalanine or tryptophan, this is likely a read error. The V and J genes are TRBV4-1 and TRBJ1-1; D uncertain. CDR1 and CDR2 (germline): MGHRA, YSYEKL. This CDR3 comprises 14 residues. CDR3 protein: CASTLSGMNTEAFV. CDR3 DNA: TGTGCCAGCACCCTAAGTGGTATGAACACTGAAGCTTTCGTT.

A note on this clonotype: A much larger clonotype is one base distant, so this may be a read error. The genes are TRBV28 and TRBJ1-1; unclear D gene. With 5 bases removed from V and 9 bases from J, the gap between germline ends came to 19 bases. The germline CDR1 and CDR2 sequences are MDHEN and SYDVKM. The CDR3 consists of 14 residues. For the CDR3, the DNA is TGTGCCAGCAGTCCCCCGGAATGGGCTACTAAAGCTTTCTTT. Residues: CASSPPEWATKAFF.

V usage is TRBV6-6 and J usage is TRBJ1-6; a weak D match, TRBD1 (5 bases). Germline CDR1 reads MNHNY; CDR2 reads SVGAGI (reference sequence). Trimming shortened V by 6 bases and J by 16 bases, and 22 bases separated the two germline ends. This CDR3 contains 14 residues. The CDR3 loop reads CASSRDGPWSQLHF. The CDR3 DNA reads as TGTGCCAGCAGCCGGGACGGCCCATGGTCACAGCTCCACTTT.

Concerning this clonotype itself: Relative to the germline gene, one junction end is altered; a read error may explain this. V and J are TRBV7-8 and TRBJ2-3; 8 nucleotides agree with TRBD2. CDR3 size: 13 residues. Looked up from germline, CDR1 is SGHVS and CDR2 is FQNEAQ. The CDR3 sequence is CANGVAGPDTQYF. The CDR3 region has the DNA TGTGCCAACGGTGTAGCGGGACCAGACACGCAGTATTTT.

This clonotype was counted a few times. Mismatch with germline at one junction end may stem from a read error. The J gene is TRBJ2-1, the V gene TRBV29-1; maybe TRBD1 (5 bases). This CDR3 has 15 residues. CDR1 SQVTM and CDR2 ANQGSEA come from the germline V gene. The CDR3 sequence: CSLGPPSSSYNEQFF. The CDR3 DNA sequence: TGTAGTTTGGGGCCTCCTTCCAGCTCCTATAATGAGCAGTTCTTC.

Regarding this clonotype: The junction differs from germline at one of its ends, possibly a read error. This chain uses TRBV5-4 with TRBJ2-2; D is possibly TRBD2 (6 bases). In germline, CDR1 is SGHNT, CDR2 YYREEE (reference sequence). This CDR3 is built from 16 residues. The CDR3 DNA sequence: TGTGCCAGTAGCTTGGACGGCGGGATGGACCACGGGGAGCTGTTTTTT. Amino acids: CASSLDGGMDHGELFF. The entire variable domain, with the rest obtained from reference TRBV5-4 and TRBJ2-2, is as follows: ETGVTQSPTHLIKTRGQQVTLRCSSQSGHNTVSWYQQALGQGPQFIFQYYREEENGRGNFPPRFSGLQFPNYSSELNVNALELDDSALYLCASSLDGGMDHGELFFGEGSRLTVL.

Regarding this clonotype: Germline and junction disagree at one end, which may indicate a read error. This chain uses TRBV11-1 with TRBJ2-7; D not certain. The V gene's germline CDR1 is SGHAT and CDR2 FQDESV (reference sequence). CDR3 length: 13 residues. The CDR3 here is CVSSLRSPYDQYF. CDR3 sequence (DNA): TGTGTCAGCAGCCTAAGATCGCCCTACGATCAGTACTTC. Complete variable domain (other parts from reference TRBV11-1 and TRBJ2-7): EAEVAQSPRYKITEKSQAVAFWCDPISGHATLYWYRQILGQGPELLVQFQDESVVDDSQLPKDRFSAERLKGVDSTLKIQPAELGDSAMYLCVSSLRSPYDQYFGPGTRLTVT.

This clonotype appeared many times. The chain carries TRBV6-1 and TRBJ2-3; 7 bases align to TRBD1. The CDR3 totals 14 residues. Trimming took 8 bases from V and 4 from J; bases not matched to a gene: 9. CDR1 and CDR2 from the germline V gene are MNHNS and SASEGT. CDR3 in amino acids: CASGDSIPPDTQYF. CDR3 nucleotide sequence: TGTGCCAGCGGGGACAGCATACCCCCAGATACGCAGTATTTT.

Points on this clonotype: Its ends do not fully match the called genes, so a read error is possible. The chain recombines TRBV11-2 with TRBJ2-1; no firm D call. From germline, CDR1 is SGHAT and CDR2 FQNNGV. CDR3 size: 14 residues. The CDR3 bases are TGTGCCAACATCTTAGAGCGAGGCTACAATGAGCAGATCTTC. Protein product: CANILERGYNEQIF.

A note on this clonotype: One junction end does not reproduce the germline sequence, and a read error may be involved. This sequence joins TRBV12-3 or TRBV12-4 and TRBJ2-3; 13 bases line up with TRBD2. The CDR3 extends over 15 amino acids. In DNA, the CDR3 is TGCGCCAGCAGCCGACTAGCGGGAGGCACAGATGCGCAGTATTTT. The encoded protein is CASSRLAGGTDAQYF.